This T cell receptor beta chain was sequenced in a study of CD8 T cells in ankylosing spondylitis. Findings and caveats of the study: A TCR beta motif of 8 or 9 highly homologous variants appeared characteristic of ankylosing spondylitis blood. Clones that were linked to disease were CD8+ and were relatively rare in peripheral blood.

The trim removed 9 bases at V and 0 bases at J, leaving 9 bases unmatched. The CDR3 is made up of 17 amino acids. Germline CDR1 is MDHEN and CDR2 is SYDVKM. Using quantitative 5'-RACE with molecular barcodes, the authors made TCR beta libraries. TCRdb re-called the 5' RACE reads with MiXCR, one entry per CDR3 protein. The table shows 150,000 to 200,000 distinct CDR3 sequences, with 10% to 15% occurring only once. This clonotype was observed many times. The antigen is undetermined. This chain links TRBV28 with TRBJ2-6; TRBD1 agrees at 9 bases. This sequence was found in a female donor with ankylosing spondylitis or in good health (not recorded which). The sequenced sample consisted of blood, either unsorted or a sorted T cell fraction (not recorded which). The CDR3, as DNA: TGTGCCAGTTTTACAGGGGGCACCCTCTCTGGGGCCAACGTCCTGACTTTC. This encodes CASFTGGTLSGANVLTF.